Each of the 7 T cell receptor beta chains below was sequenced from the same sample in a study of lymphopenia after photon versus proton radiotherapy. Clones were read by immunoSEQ multiplex PCR, and TCRdb kept only the in-frame ones, dropping some. Of tens of thousands of clones detected, 87% appear once; the ten largest clones hold roughly a tenth. The sequenced sample was peripheral blood, obtained from a patient treated with proton-based radiotherapy. The receptor source for this set is a man at least 80 years old with esophageal cancer.

The J gene is TRBJ1-2, the V gene TRBV7-2; possibly TRBD1 for D (6 bases). V dropped 1 base and J dropped 4 bases, with 10 bases sitting between them. From germline, CDR1 is SGHTA and CDR2 FQGNSA. The CDR3 runs 14 residues. The CDR3 here is CASSLGLQGYGYTF. DNA for the CDR3: TGTGCCAGCAGCTTAGGTCTACAGGGCTATGGCTACACCTTC.

The J gene is TRBJ1-1, the V gene TRBV18; no clear D gene. V was trimmed by 4 bases and J by 1 base, leaving 7 bases between them. This CDR3 is 13 amino acids long. Germline CDR1 KGHSH, CDR2 LQKENI. The CDR3: CASSRDENTEAFF. The DNA of the CDR3 is TGTGCCAGCTCACGAGATGAGAACACTGAAGCTTTCTTT. The full variable domain, its missing parts supplied by reference TRBV18 and TRBJ1-1, is NAGVMQNPRHLVRRRGQEARLRCSPMKGHSHVYWYRQLPEEGLKFMVYLQKENIIDESGMPKERFSAEFPKEGPSILRIQQVVRGDSAAYFCASSRDENTEAFFGQGTRLTVV.

This chain uses TRBV6-5 with TRBJ1-2, with D maybe TRBD1 (5 bases). V lost 7 bases and J 3 bases, leaving 12 bases between the germline ends. CDR3 length equals 13 residues. Germline-derived CDR1 and CDR2 are MNHEY and SVGAGI. CDR3 region: CASTGQGDYGYTF. DNA for the CDR3: TGTGCCAGCACGGGGCAGGGTGACTATGGCTACACCTTC.

The chain recombines TRBV7-2 with TRBJ2-4; the D gene is possibly TRBD1 (6 bases). Per the germline V gene, CDR1 is SGHTA and CDR2 is FQGNSA. CDR3 length equals 14 residues. Between the trimmed V and J ends, which lost 6 bases and 0 bases, there was a span of 9 bases. This CDR3 reads CASSYRVAKNIQYF. CDR3 DNA sequence: TGTGCCAGCAGTTACAGGGTAGCCAAAAACATTCAGTACTTC.

This clone was detected once. The chain uses TRBV19 and TRBJ1-5, with D possibly TRBD1 on 6 matching bases. The length of the CDR3 is 14 residues. Germline V lookup: CDR1 LNHDA, CDR2 SQIVND (reference sequence). Trimming left V 2 bases short and J 2 bases short, with 7 bases between. CDR3 bases: TGTGCCAGTAGTATATCAGGGGGCAATCAGCCCCAGCATTTT. It codes for CASSISGGNQPQHF.

This sequence joins TRBV5-1 and TRBJ2-2, with 11 bases lining up with TRBD1. After removal of 4 bases from V and 4 bases from J, the junction contained 3 bases not matched to a gene. From germline, CDR1 is SGHRS and CDR2 YFSETQ. This CDR3 is built from 15 residues. The CDR3 spells CASSKGQGGTGELFF. The CDR3 DNA sequence: TGCGCCAGCAGCAAGGGACAGGGGGGCACCGGGGAGCTGTTTTTT.

This chain uses TRBV7-2 with TRBJ2-3; D remains ambiguous. The CDR3 totals 12 residues. Per the germline V gene, CDR1 is SGHTA and CDR2 is FQGNSA. V was cut by 3 bases and J by 6 bases, with 7 bases left in between. CDR3 in amino acids: CASSFSGDTQYF. The CDR3 DNA reads as TGTGCCAGCAGCTTTAGTGGGGATACGCAGTATTTT. The full variable domain, its missing parts supplied by reference TRBV7-2 and TRBJ2-3, is GAGVSQSPSNKVTEKGKDVELRCDPISGHTALYWYRQSLGQGLEFLIYFQGNSAPDKSGLPSDRFSAERTGGSVSTLTIQRTQQEDSAVYLCASSFSGDTQYFGPGTRLTVL.